Included here is one TCR beta chain sequence, with context. Its antigen remains unidentified. PCR employed 60 Vbeta and 13 Jbeta primers. Original data processing: Later, tens of millions of unique TCR beta chains were counted in an analysis, and 10 million to 12 million of them were shared. Generated by immunoSEQ multiplex PCR, the TCRdb table keeps only in-frame clones and is missing some. Clonal size and the V and J genes are those of that table, whereas D and trimming came from the DNA. This table has under 150,000 clones, 78% appearing once. This specimen belongs to a study of cytomegalovirus exposure and HLA in healthy donors. Looking at the study overall: In an earlier analysis, 95 million to 140 million unique TCR beta sequences were found from 150 million to 200 million T cells. The Caucasian-associated ancestry cluster contained approximately 81% of the approximately 400 genotyped donors.

V lost 2 bases to trimming and J lost 8 bases, with 12 bases between them. From germline, CDR1 is SQVTM and CDR2 ANQGSEA. CDR3 length: 13 amino acids. Findings and caveats of the study: In a later analysis, at a false discovery rate of 0.05, 17,000 or so TCR beta sequences matched HLA alleles.

The specimen was PBMCs. The sequence was obtained from a woman in her 40s in good health and CMV-seropositive. The chain uses TRBV29-1 and TRBJ1-4; D is unresolved. CDR3 sequence: CSVEKVMGEKLFF. The CDR3 DNA reads TGCAGCGTTGAAAAGGTGATGGGCGAAAAACTGTTTTTT.